This T cell receptor (beta chain) came from a study of T-cell memory formation after mild COVID-19. TCRdb recomputed calls from the 5' RACE reads with MiXCR, one row per CDR3 protein. This table holds roughly 110,000 distinct CDR3 sequences, around 11% found once. The CDR3 runs 12 residues. Germline values: CDR1 SGHTA, CDR2 FQGNSA. V was shortened by 2 bases and J by 6 bases, with 4 bases between the two germline ends. The sample comprised PBMCs or a T cell subset sorted from them (not recorded which). The sequence derives from an adult woman who had mild COVID-19 (a few samples of this study predate the infection). Cell type and time point are not known. This sequence joins TRBV7-2 and TRBJ2-2; D is unresolved. CDR3 in amino acids: CASSLSAGELFF. Here the CDR3 DNA reads TGTGCCAGCAGCTTATCGGCCGGGGAGCTGTTTTTT.